The text below deals with one T cell receptor beta chain. Molecular barcoding with unique molecular identifiers was used for the TCRbeta library. TCRdb reprocessed the PCR reads with MiXCR, giving one entry per CDR3 protein. The table includes a few hundred thousand distinct CDR3 sequences, approximately 20% detected once. This sample stems from a study of T-cell reconstitution after alpha-beta-depleted transplantation in children. The specimen was PBMCs from the stem cell graft donor, collected from the stem cell graft. The sequence was collected from a human donor who donated a stem cell graft to a child with acute lymphoblastic leukemia.

The DNA of the CDR3 is TGTGCCAGCACCAGGAGGGGGACCGGGACCCAGTACTTC. Translated, it gives CASTRRGTGTQYF. The gene calls are TRBV12-3 or TRBV12-4 and TRBJ2-5, with D possibly called TRBD1 or TRBD2 (6 bases each). The CDR3 has 13 residues. V was cut by 7 bases and J by 7 bases, with 16 bases left in between.